The 18 T cell receptor beta chains listed next were all sequenced from one sample in a study of cytomegalovirus exposure and HLA in healthy donors. Primers for the PCR totalled 60 Vbeta and 13 Jbeta. The protocol was immunoSEQ multiplex PCR, while the TCRdb copy is restricted to in-frame clones and leaves out a portion. The sample contains about 210,000 clones, roughly 87% of which appear only once. The sample consisted of PBMCs. These TCRs come from a boy between 2 and 10 years old in good health and CMV-seronegative.

This sequence joins TRBV11-2 and TRBJ2-7; D unclear. CDR3 size: 15 residues. V was pared by 0 bases and J by 1 base, with 10 bases between. Germline CDR1 is SGHAT and CDR2 is FQNNGV. CDR3 nucleotides: TGTGCCAGCAGCTTAGAAGTGGCACCTTCCTACGAGCAGTACTTC. The encoded protein is CASSLEVAPSYEQYF. The full variable domain, its missing parts supplied by reference TRBV11-2 and TRBJ2-7, is EAGVAQSPRYKIIEKRQSVAFWCNPISGHATLYWYQQILGQGPKLLIQFQNNGVVDDSQLPKDRFSAERLKGVDSTLKIQPAKLEDSAVYLCASSLEVAPSYEQYFGPGTRLTVT.

This rearrangement joins TRBV15 to TRBJ2-3; TRBD2 matches at 11 bases. Trimming took 1 base from V and 4 from J; bases not matched to a gene: 7. CDR3 size: 17 residues. The germline gives CDR1 LNHNV, CDR2 YYDKDF (reference sequence). CDR3 loop: CATSRGMASGGPDTQYF. The CDR3 DNA is TGTGCCACCAGCAGAGGTATGGCTAGCGGGGGGCCAGATACGCAGTATTTT.

This chain links TRBV27 with TRBJ1-2; TRBD1 is a possible D gene (6 bases). The V gene lost 6 bases and the J gene lost 0 bases, with 23 bases spanning the gap. Germline lookup yields CDR1 MNHEY and CDR2 SMNVEV (reference sequence). The CDR3 has 18 residues. Here the CDR3 reads CASRPIRTAAFTNYGYTF. The CDR3 nucleotides are TGTGCCAGCAGACCAATTCGGACAGCAGCTTTTACTAACTATGGCTACACCTTC.

This sequence joins TRBV18 and TRBJ1-1; 10 nucleotides line up with TRBD1. This CDR3 has 15 amino acids. Per germline, CDR1 KGHSH and CDR2 LQKENI. The V segment lost 6 bases and the J segment 3 bases; nucleotides outside the gene matches: 7. The DNA for the CDR3 is TGTGCCAGCTCTCCTAGGGGACAGGGGTACACTGAAGCTTTCTTT. This gives the protein CASSPRGQGYTEAFF.

The chain uses TRBV15 and TRBJ2-3; D is possibly TRBD2 (5 bases). CDR3 size: 15 residues. Trimming took off 11 bases at V and 0 bases at J, with 18 bases between the two ends. Germline assignment: CDR1 LNHNV and CDR2 YYDKDF (reference sequence). The chain's CDR3 is CAARRERQSTDTQYF. In nucleotides, the CDR3 is TGTGCCGCGCGGCGTGAGCGGCAAAGCACAGATACGCAGTATTTT.

This rearrangement joins TRBV9 to TRBJ2-7, with 7 bases lining up with TRBD1. CDR1 SGDLS and CDR2 YYNGEE come from the germline V gene. The CDR3 has 14 residues. The V gene end was trimmed by 4 bases and the J gene end by 2 bases; junction bases not matched to a gene: 6. The CDR3 bases are TGTGCCAGCAGCCCTACAGGGGTGACCTACGAGCAGTACTTC. Its protein is CASSPTGVTYEQYF.

Comment on this clone: Sequence at one end of the junction differs from germline and may be a read error. The chain carries TRBV5-1 and TRBJ2-5; either TRBD1 or TRBD2 may supply D (5 bases each). CDR3 length equals 18 residues. In germline, CDR1 is SGHRS, CDR2 YFSETQ. CDR3 bases: TGCGCCAGCACCTTGGGGGTTGGCCCGCGACAGCCACAAGAGACCCAGTACTTC. It codes for CASTLGVGPRQPQETQYF.

A few counts support this clone. V and J are TRBV5-1 and TRBJ2-3; TRBD1 matches 7 bases. Germline values: CDR1 SGHRS, CDR2 YFSETQ. The CDR3 loop spans 15 amino acids. With 2 bases clipped from V and 0 bases from J, the junction kept 3 bases outside the gene matches. CDR3: CASSLRGHSTDTQYF. Here the CDR3 DNA reads TGCGCCAGCAGCTTAAGGGGGCATAGCACAGATACGCAGTATTTT.

The chain uses TRBV6-1 and TRBJ1-1; D is perhaps TRBD1 (5 bases). The CDR3 has 12 amino acids. Between the trimmed V and J ends, which lost 6 bases and 4 bases, there was a span of 9 bases. In germline, CDR1 is MNHNS, CDR2 SASEGT. The CDR3 region is CASRAGSTEAFF. CDR3 in DNA: TGTGCCAGCAGGGCAGGGTCCACTGAAGCTTTCTTT.

This clone was found a few times. The CDR3 DNA reads as TGTGCCAGCAGCTTAGGCAGCACGACGGGTTCACCCCTCCACTTT. Residues: CASSLGSTTGSPLHF. This chain uses TRBV7-2 with TRBJ1-6; D not resolved. Trimming left V 1 base short and J 9 bases short, with 13 bases between. The CDR3 is made up of 15 amino acids. CDR1 is SGHTA and CDR2 is FQGNSA in the germline V gene.

The J gene is TRBJ2-5, the V gene TRBV27; TRBD1 is a possible D gene (6 bases). The DNA matches TRBJ2-7 better at its end, which makes the J call doubtful. The CDR3 runs to 15 residues. Germline CDR1 MNHEY, CDR2 SMNVEV (reference sequence). CDR3 residues: CASSLAGALHYEQYF. The CDR3 bases are TGTGCCAGCAGTTTAGCAGGGGCCCTACACTACGAGCAGTACTTC.

This chain uses TRBV2 with TRBJ2-7; possibly TRBD2 for D (5 bases). There are 14 residues in the CDR3. Trimming removed 8 bases at V and 7 bases at J, with 21 bases between. Germline V gene lookup returns CDR1 SNHLY and CDR2 FYNNEI. The chain's CDR3 is CASSPVGKEGEQYF. CDR3 coding DNA: TGTGCCAGCTCCCCGGTGGGCAAAGAGGGAGAGCAGTACTTC.

The CDR3 loop is CASSSDIRLAYEQYF. As DNA, the CDR3 is TGTGCCAGTAGTTCGGACATTAGACTAGCCTACGAGCAGTACTTC. This chain uses TRBV19 with TRBJ2-7; maybe TRBD2 (6 bases). CDR3 size: 15 residues. Trimming pared 5 bases from V and 2 bases from J, leaving 16 bases between. Germline lookup yields CDR1 LNHDA and CDR2 SQIVND (reference sequence).

The V gene is TRBV27, the J gene TRBJ2-1, with D perhaps TRBD2 (5 bases). There are 14 residues in the CDR3. Trimming removed 5 bases at V and 0 bases at J, with 8 bases between. The germline CDR1 and CDR2 sequences are MNHEY and SMNVEV (reference sequence). The CDR3 loop is CASSVGSSYNEQFF. CDR3 nucleotide sequence: TGTGCCAGCAGTGTTGGGAGCTCCTACAATGAGCAGTTCTTC.

This chain joins TRBV13 and TRBJ2-3; TRBD2 matches 8 bases. CDR1 is PRHDT, CDR2 FYEKMQ, per germline (reference sequence). Unmatched junction bases numbered 15, after V lost 4 bases and J lost 3 bases. The CDR3 sequence is 18 residues long. The DNA for the CDR3 is TGTGCCAGCAGCTCCCTTTCTCCGGGGGGGGGCAGAACAGATACGCAGTATTTT. This codes for CASSSLSPGGGRTDTQYF.

The genes are TRBV30 and TRBJ1-3; D is unresolved. From germline, CDR1 is GTSNPN and CDR2 SVGIG (reference sequence). Trimming cost V 5 bases and J 4 bases, with 12 bases left between them. The CDR3 extends over 13 amino acids. As DNA, the CDR3 is TGTGCCTGGGGTACAGTGACAGGAAACACCATATATTTT. This gives the protein CAWGTVTGNTIYF.

The V gene is TRBV30, the J gene TRBJ1-2; 8 bases match TRBD1. Germline CDR1 is GTSNPN and CDR2 is SVGIG (reference sequence). V lost 3 bases to trimming and J lost 10 bases; unmatched junction nucleotides: 10. This CDR3 is 13 amino acids long. The CDR3, as DNA: TGTGCCTGGAGCTCTGGACAGGGAATATACTACACCTTC. Amino acid sequence: CAWSSGQGIYYTF.

The sample holds a few counts of this clone. The gene calls are TRBV7-6 and TRBJ1-2; no definite D call. The length of the CDR3 is 15 residues. Per germline, CDR1 SGHVS and CDR2 FNYEAQ. The V end was cut by 0 bases, the J end by 3 bases, with 11 bases between. CDR3 sequence reads: CASSLASPEDYGYTF. The CDR3 bases are TGTGCCAGCAGCTTAGCTTCCCCAGAGGACTATGGCTACACCTTC.